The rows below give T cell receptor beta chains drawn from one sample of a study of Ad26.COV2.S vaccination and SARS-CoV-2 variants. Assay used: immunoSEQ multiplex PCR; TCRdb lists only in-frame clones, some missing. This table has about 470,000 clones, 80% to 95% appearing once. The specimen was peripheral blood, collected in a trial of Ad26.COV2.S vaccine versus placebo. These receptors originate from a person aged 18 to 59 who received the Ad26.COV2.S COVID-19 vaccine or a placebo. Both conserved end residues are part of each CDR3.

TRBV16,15,CASSQWREATGGYTF
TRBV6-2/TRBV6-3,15,CASSLLAGGRETQYF
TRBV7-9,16,CASSTPDRESSYEQYF
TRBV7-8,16,CASSLVYSGLRETQYF
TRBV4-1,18,CASSQDGGGAGGRETQYF
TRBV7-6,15,CASSLGLADNNEQFF
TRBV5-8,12,CASSLTTDTQYF
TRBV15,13,CATSRLSNQPQHF
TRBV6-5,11,CASMRSYEQYF
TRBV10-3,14,CAISESRGRETQYF
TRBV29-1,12,CSAGTTRDTQYF
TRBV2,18,CASSDLGVYQSRSYEQYF
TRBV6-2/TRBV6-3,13,CASSHGDRVEQYF
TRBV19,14,CASSNRDRAAEQYF
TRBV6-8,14,CASSYTSGSYEQYF
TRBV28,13,CASSSRTLLGAFF
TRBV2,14,CASGGQGRKEKLFF
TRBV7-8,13,CASSFRAGQPQHF
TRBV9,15,CASSVEGQQNTEAFF
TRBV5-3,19,CARSLLTSGREPNTGELFF
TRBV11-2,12,CASSLPSWEQFF
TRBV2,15,CASSTKQGAGYGYTF
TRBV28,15,CASTSTGRKYNEQFF
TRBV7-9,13,CASSLSSTDTQYF
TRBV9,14,CASSVGGSGYEQYF
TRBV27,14,CASRVGRGGEKLFF
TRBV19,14,CASSIGREHDEQFF
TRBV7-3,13,CASGSGRGYEQFF
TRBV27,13,CASKLRNTGELFF
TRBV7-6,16,CASSFTPGPPSNEQFF
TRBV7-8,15,CASLRLAGLNTEAFF